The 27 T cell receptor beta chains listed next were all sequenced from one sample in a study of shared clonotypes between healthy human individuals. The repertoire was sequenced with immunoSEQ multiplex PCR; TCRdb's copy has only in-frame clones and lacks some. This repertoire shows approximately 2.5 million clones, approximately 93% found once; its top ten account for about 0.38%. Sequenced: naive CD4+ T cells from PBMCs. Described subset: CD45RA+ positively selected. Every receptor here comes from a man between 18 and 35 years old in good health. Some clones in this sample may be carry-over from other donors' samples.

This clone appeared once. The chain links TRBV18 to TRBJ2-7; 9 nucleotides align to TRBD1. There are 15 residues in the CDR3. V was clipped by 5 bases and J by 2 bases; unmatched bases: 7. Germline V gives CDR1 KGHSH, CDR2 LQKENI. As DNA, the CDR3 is TGTGCCAGCTCATCGAGGACAGGGGCCACCTACGAGCAGTACTTC. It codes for CASSSRTGATYEQYF.

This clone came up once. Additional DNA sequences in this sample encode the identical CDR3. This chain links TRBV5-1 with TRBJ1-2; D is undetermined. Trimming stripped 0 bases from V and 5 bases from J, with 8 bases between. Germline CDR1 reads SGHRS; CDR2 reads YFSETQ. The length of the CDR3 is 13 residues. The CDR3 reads CASSLDSTYGYTF. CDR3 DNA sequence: TGCGCCAGCAGCTTGGACAGCACGTATGGCTACACCTTC.

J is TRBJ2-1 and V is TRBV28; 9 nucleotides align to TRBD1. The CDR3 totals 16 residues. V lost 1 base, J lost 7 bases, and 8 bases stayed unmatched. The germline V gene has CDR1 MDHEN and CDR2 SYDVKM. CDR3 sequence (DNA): TGTGCCAGCAGTTTATTAAGAACAGGGGGCGGGAATGAGCAGTTCTTC. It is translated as CASSLLRTGGGNEQFF. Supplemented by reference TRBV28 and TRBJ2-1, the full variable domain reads DVKVTQSSRYLVKRTGEKVFLECVQDMDHENMFWYRQDPGLGLRLIYFSYDVKMKEKGDIPEGYSVSREKKERFSLILESASTNQTSMYLCASSLLRTGGGNEQFFGPGTRLTVL.

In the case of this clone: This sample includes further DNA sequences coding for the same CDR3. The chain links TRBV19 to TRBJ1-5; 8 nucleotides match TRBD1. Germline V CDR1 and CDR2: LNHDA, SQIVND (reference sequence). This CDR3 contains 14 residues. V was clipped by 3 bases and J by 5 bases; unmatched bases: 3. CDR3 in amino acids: CASSISGGYQPQHF. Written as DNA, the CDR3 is TGTGCCAGTAGTATTTCAGGGGGCTATCAGCCCCAGCATTTT.

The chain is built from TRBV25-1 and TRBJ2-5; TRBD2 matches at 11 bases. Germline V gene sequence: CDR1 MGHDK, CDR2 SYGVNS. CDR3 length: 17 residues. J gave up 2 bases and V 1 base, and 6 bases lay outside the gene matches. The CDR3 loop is CASSELVASGRQETQYF. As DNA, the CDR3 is TGTGCCAGCAGTGAATTGGTGGCTAGCGGGAGGCAAGAGACCCAGTACTTC.

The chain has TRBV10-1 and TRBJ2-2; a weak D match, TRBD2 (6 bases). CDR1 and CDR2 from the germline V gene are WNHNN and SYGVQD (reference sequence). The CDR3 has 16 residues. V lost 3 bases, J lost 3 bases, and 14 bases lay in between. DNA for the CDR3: TGCGCCAGCAGTGAACACGGGAGAGCGGACACCGGGGAGCTGTTTTTT. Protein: CASSEHGRADTGELFF.

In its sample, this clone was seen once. The CDR3 DNA reads as TGTGCCAGCAGTTCCGTGCGGGGATTACATAATTCACCCCTCCACTTT. The encoded protein is CASSSVRGLHNSPLHF. This chain joins TRBV28 and TRBJ1-6; D is unresolved. The CDR3 extends over 16 amino acids. The ends were cut back, 4 bases at V and 5 bases at J, with 15 bases in the middle. Germline CDR1 MDHEN, CDR2 SYDVKM. Full variable domain (rest looked up from reference TRBV28 and TRBJ1-6): DVKVTQSSRYLVKRTGEKVFLECVQDMDHENMFWYRQDPGLGLRLIYFSYDVKMKEKGDIPEGYSVSREKKERFSLILESASTNQTSMYLCASSSVRGLHNSPLHFGNGTRLTVT.

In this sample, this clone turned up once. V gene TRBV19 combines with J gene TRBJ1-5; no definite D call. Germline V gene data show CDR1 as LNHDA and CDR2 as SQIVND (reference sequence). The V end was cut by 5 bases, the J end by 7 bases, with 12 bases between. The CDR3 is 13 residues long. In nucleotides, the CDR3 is TGTGCCAGTAGTCAGGTCTCGGGGCAGCCCCAGCATTTT. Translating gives CASSQVSGQPQHF.

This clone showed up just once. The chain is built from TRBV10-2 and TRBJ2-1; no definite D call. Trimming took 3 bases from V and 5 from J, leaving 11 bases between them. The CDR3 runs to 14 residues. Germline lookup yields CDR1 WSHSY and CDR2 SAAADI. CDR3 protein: CASSDVAENNEQFF. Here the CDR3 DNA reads TGCGCCAGCAGTGATGTGGCGGAAAACAATGAGCAGTTCTTC.

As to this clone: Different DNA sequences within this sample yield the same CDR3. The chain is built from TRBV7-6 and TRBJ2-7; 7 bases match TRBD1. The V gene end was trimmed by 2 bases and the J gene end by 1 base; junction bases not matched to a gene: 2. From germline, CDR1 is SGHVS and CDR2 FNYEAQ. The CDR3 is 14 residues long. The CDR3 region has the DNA TGTGCCAGCAGCTTAAGGGACAGTTCCTACGAGCAGTACTTC. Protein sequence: CASSLRDSSYEQYF. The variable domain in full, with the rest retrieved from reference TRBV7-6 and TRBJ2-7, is GAGVSQSPRYKVTKRGQDVALRCDPISGHVSLYWYRQALGQGPEFLTYFNYEAQQDKSGLPNDRFSAERPEGSISTLTIQRTEQRDSAMYRCASSLRDSSYEQYFGPGTRLTVT.

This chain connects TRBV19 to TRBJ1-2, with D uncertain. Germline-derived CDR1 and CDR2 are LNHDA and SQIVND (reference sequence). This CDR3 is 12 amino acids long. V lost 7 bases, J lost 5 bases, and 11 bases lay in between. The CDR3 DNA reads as TGTGCCAGTATGAGGAAAACTTATGGCTACACCTTC. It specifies CASMRKTYGYTF.

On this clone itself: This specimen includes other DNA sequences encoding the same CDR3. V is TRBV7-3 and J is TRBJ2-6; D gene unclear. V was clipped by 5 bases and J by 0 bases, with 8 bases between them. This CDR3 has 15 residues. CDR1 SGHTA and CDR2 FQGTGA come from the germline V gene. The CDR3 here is CASSLVGSGANVLTF. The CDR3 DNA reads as TGTGCCAGCAGCCTGGTTGGCTCTGGGGCCAACGTCCTGACTTTC.

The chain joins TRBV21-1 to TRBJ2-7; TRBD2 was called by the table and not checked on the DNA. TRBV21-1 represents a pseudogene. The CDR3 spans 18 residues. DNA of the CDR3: TGTGCCAGCAGCAAATTCTCTTGTATTAGCGGGAGGGTCGGCGAGCAGTACTTC. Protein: CASSKFSCISGRVGEQYF.

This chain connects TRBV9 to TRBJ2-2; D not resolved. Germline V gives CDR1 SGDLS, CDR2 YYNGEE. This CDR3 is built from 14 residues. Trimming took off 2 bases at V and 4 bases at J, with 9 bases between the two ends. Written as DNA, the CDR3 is TGTGCCAGCAGCGTTCAAGCGATCACCGGGGAGCTGTTTTTT. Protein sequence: CASSVQAITGELFF.

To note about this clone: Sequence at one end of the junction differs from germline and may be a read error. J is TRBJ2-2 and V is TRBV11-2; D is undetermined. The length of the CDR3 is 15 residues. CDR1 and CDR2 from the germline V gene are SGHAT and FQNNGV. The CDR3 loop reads CASSLGVDPTRELFF. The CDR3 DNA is TGTGCCAGCAGCTTAGGGGTGGACCCCACCCGGGAGCTGTTTTTT.

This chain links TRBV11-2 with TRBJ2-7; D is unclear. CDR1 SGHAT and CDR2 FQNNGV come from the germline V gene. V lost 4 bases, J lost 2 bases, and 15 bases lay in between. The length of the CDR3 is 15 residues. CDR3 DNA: TGTGCCAGCAGCTACCCCGCCGGGCACCCCTACGAGCAGTACTTC. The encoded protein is CASSYPAGHPYEQYF.

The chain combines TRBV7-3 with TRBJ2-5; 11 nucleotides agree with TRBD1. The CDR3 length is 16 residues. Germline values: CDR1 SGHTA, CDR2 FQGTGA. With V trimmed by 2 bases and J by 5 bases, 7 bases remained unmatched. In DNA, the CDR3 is TGTGCCAGCAGCTTAGGGACAGGGGGTGGACGGGAGACCCAGTACTTC. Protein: CASSLGTGGGRETQYF. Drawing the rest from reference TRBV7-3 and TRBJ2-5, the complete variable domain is GAGVSQTPSNKVTEKGKYVELRCDPISGHTALYWYRQSLGQGPEFLIYFQGTGAADDSGLPNDRFFAVRPEGSVSTLKIQRTERGDSAVYLCASSLGTGGGRETQYFGPGTRLLVL.

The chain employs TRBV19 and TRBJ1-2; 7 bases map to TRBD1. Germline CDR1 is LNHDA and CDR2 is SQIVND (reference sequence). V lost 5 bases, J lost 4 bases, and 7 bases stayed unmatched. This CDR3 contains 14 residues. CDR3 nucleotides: TGTGCCAGTAGTTCATCGACAGGGAGCTATGGCTACACCTTC. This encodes CASSSSTGSYGYTF.

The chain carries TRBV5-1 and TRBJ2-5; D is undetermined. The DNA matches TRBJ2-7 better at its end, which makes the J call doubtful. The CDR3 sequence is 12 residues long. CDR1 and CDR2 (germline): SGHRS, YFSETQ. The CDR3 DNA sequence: TGCGCCAGCAGCTTGGAGGCAGGCGAGCAGTACTTC. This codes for CASSLEAGEQYF.

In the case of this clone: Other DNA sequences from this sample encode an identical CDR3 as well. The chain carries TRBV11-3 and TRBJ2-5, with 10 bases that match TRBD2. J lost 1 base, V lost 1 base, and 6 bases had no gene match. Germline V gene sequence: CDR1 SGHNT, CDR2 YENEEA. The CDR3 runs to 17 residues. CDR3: CASSLGSASGGQETQYF. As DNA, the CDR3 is TGTGCCAGCAGCTTAGGTAGCGCTAGCGGGGGCCAAGAGACCCAGTACTTC.

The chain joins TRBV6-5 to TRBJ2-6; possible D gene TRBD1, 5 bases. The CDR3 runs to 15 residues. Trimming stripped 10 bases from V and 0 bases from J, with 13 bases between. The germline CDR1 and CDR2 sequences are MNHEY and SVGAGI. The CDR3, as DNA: TGTGCCACCGGACAAATAACCTCTGGGGCCAACGTCCTGACTTTC. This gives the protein CATGQITSGANVLTF.

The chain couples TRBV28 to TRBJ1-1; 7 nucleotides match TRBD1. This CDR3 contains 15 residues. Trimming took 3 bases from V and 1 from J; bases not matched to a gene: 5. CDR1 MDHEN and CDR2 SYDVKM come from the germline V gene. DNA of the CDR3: TGTGCCAGCAGTTTCCCGGACAGGTCGAACACTGAAGCTTTCTTT. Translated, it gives CASSFPDRSNTEAFF.

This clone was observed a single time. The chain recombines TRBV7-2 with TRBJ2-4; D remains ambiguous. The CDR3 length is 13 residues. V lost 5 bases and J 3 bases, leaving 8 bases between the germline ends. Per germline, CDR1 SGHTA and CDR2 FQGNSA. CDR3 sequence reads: CASSTGLKNIQYF. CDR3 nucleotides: TGTGCCAGCAGCACGGGCCTCAAAAACATTCAGTACTTC.

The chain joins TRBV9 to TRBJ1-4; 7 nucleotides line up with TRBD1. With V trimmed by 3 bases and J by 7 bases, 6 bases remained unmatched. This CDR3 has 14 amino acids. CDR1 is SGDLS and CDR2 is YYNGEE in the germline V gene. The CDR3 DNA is TGTGCCAGCAGCGAGGGGGCGATAAGTGAAAAACTGTTTTTT. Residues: CASSEGAISEKLFF. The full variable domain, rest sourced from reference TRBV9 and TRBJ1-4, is DSGVTQTPKHLITATGQRVTLRCSPRSGDLSVYWYQQSLDQGLQFLIQYYNGEERAKGNILERFSAQQFPDLHSELNLSSLELGDSALYFCASSEGAISEKLFFGSGTQLSVL.

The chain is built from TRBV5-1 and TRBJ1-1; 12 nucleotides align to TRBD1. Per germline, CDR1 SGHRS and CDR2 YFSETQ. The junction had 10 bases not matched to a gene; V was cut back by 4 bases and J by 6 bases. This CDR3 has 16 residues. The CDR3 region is CASSHGPGQGASEAFF. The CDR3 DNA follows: TGCGCCAGCAGCCACGGACCGGGACAGGGGGCTTCTGAAGCTTTCTTT.

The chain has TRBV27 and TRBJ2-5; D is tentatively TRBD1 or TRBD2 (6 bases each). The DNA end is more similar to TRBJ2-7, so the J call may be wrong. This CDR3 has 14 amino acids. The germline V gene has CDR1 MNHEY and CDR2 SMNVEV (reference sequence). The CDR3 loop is CASSPGDRGYEQYF. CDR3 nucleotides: TGTGCCAGCAGTCCAGGGGACCGGGGGTACGAGCAGTACTTC.

The CDR3 nucleotides are TGTGCCAGCAGCTTAATGGCAGATACGCAGTATTTT. This codes for CASSLMADTQYF. The V call is TRBV7-2, the J call TRBJ2-3; no definite D call. Trimming took off 2 bases at V and 4 bases at J, with 4 bases between the two ends. Germline V gene lookup returns CDR1 SGHTA and CDR2 FQGNSA. This CDR3 spans 12 amino acids.